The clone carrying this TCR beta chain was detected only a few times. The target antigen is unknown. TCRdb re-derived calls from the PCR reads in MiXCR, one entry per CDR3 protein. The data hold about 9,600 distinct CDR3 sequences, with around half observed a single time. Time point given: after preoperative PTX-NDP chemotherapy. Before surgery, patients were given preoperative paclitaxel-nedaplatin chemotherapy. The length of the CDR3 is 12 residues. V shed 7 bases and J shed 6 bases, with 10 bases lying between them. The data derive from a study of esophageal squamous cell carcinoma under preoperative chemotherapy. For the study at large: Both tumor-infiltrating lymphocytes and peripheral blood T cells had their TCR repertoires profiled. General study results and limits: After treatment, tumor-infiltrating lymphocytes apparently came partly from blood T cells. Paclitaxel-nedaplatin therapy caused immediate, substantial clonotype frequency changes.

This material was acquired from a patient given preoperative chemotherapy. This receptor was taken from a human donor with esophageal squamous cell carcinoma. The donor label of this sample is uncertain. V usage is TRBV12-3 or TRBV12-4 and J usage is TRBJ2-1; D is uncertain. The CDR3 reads CASTFHINEQFF. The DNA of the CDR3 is TGTGCCAGCACCTTTCACATCAATGAGCAGTTCTTC.